A single T cell receptor (beta chain) is shown here with its context. Its antigen is unidentified. TCRdb re-called the 5' RACE reads and shows each CDR3 protein once, DNA omitted. Recorded here are almost 450,000 distinct CDR3 sequences; the top ten clones represent 7.3%. The sample comes from a study of T cells expressing NK-cell markers. Germline CDR1 and CDR2: SGDLS and YYNGEE. The CDR3 is 16 residues long. Broader study findings: Leadership of the CD3+CD56-NKG2C+ fraction also belonged to these clonotypes in a few donors.

The J gene is TRBJ2-7, the V gene TRBV9; checking the TCRdb D call of TRBD1 is not possible without DNA. The source material was blood T cells: a sorted CD56 or NKG2C T cell subset, CD4+ or CD8+ T cells, or bulk PBMC T cells (not recorded which). The sequence was obtained from a woman between 18 and 69 years old in good health. Here the CDR3 reads CASSVGGQAVDYEQYF.